The 23 T cell receptor beta chains listed next were all sequenced from one sample in a study of tumor-infiltrating lymphocytes in primary liver carcinoma. Starting from 500 ng of total RNA, TCR beta cDNA was produced with a primer in the constant region. ARM-PCR was slightly modified, and three nested multiplex PCR rounds with it gave rise to the TCR beta libraries. Rounds one and two of PCR, each of 10 to 11 cycles, were primed with TRBV1-TRBV30 forward primers and a C-beta reverse primer. From the multiplex PCR reads, TCRdb called clonotypes with MiXCR, one entry per CDR3 protein. This sample has over 100,000 distinct CDR3 sequences, with around 65% found just once. The source material, roughly 18-33 mg of unsorted bulk tissue, was used to co-extract RNA and DNA. The sequenced sample was tumor-adjacent normal liver tissue. The receptors derive from a woman in her sixties with primary liver carcinoma and hepatitis B virus infection.

The chain has TRBV11-3 and TRBJ2-1; no clear D gene. The V end lost 9 bases, the J end lost 5 bases, and 23 bases lay between the germline ends. CDR3 length equals 16 residues. The germline CDR1 and CDR2 sequences are SGHNT and YENEEA. The CDR3 spells CARGKGEGEKDNEQFF. In DNA, the CDR3 is TGTGCCAGAGGTAAGGGCGAAGGCGAAAAGGACAATGAGCAGTTCTTC.

This clonotype showed up just a few times. Mismatch with germline at one junction end may stem from a read error. CDR3 sequence: CTSSLALRGEQYF. As DNA, the CDR3 is TGTACCAGCAGCTTAGCGTTAAGGGGCGAGCAGTACTTC. V is TRBV7-9 and J is TRBJ2-7, with D tentatively TRBD1 or TRBD2 (5 bases each). The CDR3 runs to 13 residues. In germline, CDR1 is SEHNR, CDR2 FQNEAQ (reference sequence).

Comments on this clonotype: A much larger clone lies one base from this, so it may be a read error. The V and J genes are TRBV12-5 and TRBJ1-2, with 8 bases lining up with TRBD1. The CDR3 loop spans 12 amino acids. Germline CDR1 and CDR2: LGHNT and FRNRAP. The CDR3 loop is CASAQGASGHTF. In DNA, the CDR3 is TGTGCTAGTGCCCAGGGGGCGAGTGGCCACACCTTC.

Comment on this clonotype: The germline gene is not matched at one end of the junction; a read error may be the cause. The chain has TRBV29-1 and TRBJ2-6; D tentatively reads TRBD1 or TRBD2 (6 bases each). This CDR3 has 17 amino acids. Looked up from germline, CDR1 is SQVTM and CDR2 is ANQGSEA. Here the CDR3 reads CGVGGKGGIPGANVLTF. The CDR3 DNA follows: TGCGGCGTTGGTGGAAAGGGGGGAATCCCTGGGGCCAACGTCCTGACTTTC.

Concerning this clonotype: Being one base from a much bigger clone, this may be a read error. This rearrangement joins TRBV5-1 to TRBJ1-2; possibly TRBD1 for D (5 bases). This CDR3 has 14 residues. V was pared by 3 bases and J by 6 bases, with 15 bases between. In germline, CDR1 is SGHRS, CDR2 YFSETQ. The CDR3 loop reads CASSSNRISDGYTF. CDR3 nucleotides: TGCGCCAGCAGCTCCAACAGGATCAGCGATGGCTACACCTTC. Variable domain in full (rest from reference TRBV5-1 and TRBJ1-2): KAGVTQTPRYLIKTRGQQVTLSCSPISGHRSVSWYQQTPGQGLQFLFEYFSETQRNKGNFPGRFSGRQFSNSRSEMNVSTLELGDSALYLCASSSNRISDGYTFGSGTRLTVV.

The chain has TRBV7-9 and TRBJ2-1, with TRBD2 identical over 13 bases. Germline-derived CDR1 and CDR2 are SEHNR and FQNEAQ (reference sequence). The CDR3 sequence is 16 residues long. V dropped 5 bases and J dropped 8; count of bases not matched to a gene: 9. The CDR3 is CASSTGTSGMAHEQFF. The CDR3 DNA sequence: TGTGCCAGCAGCACTGGGACTAGCGGGATGGCCCATGAGCAGTTCTTC. Full variable domain (rest looked up from reference TRBV7-9 and TRBJ2-1): DTGVSQNPRHKITKRGQNVTFRCDPISEHNRLYWYRQTLGQGPEFLTYFQNEAQLEKSRLLSDRFSAERPKGSFSTLEIQRTEQGDSAMYLCASSTGTSGMAHEQFFGPGTRLTVL.

This clonotype was seen many times. The gene calls are TRBV6-1 and TRBJ2-7; D gene uncertain. The CDR3 sequence is 10 residues long. V lost 8 bases and J lost 2, with 4 bases in between. CDR1 and CDR2 (germline): MNHNS, SASEGT. CDR3 amino acids: CASGTYEQYF. CDR3 nucleotide sequence: TGTGCCAGCGGTACCTACGAGCAGTACTTC.

As to this clonotype: Without the conserved terminal phenylalanine or tryptophan, this CDR3 likely stems from a read error. The chain recombines TRBV6-1 with TRBJ2-5, with D possibly called TRBD1 or TRBD2 (5 bases each). Looked up from germline, CDR1 is MNHNS and CDR2 is SASEGT. The CDR3 is made up of 14 amino acids. As DNA, the CDR3 is TGTGCCAGCAGCTTGGGACGGACCCAAAAGACCCAGTACATC. It specifies CASSLGRTQKTQYI.

To note about this clonotype: The germline gene is not matched at one end of the junction; a read error may be the cause. The chain employs TRBV6-2 or TRBV6-3 and TRBJ1-1, with D possibly being TRBD1 (6 bases). The CDR3 totals 14 residues. Germline values: CDR1 MNHEY, CDR2 SVGEGT. CDR3 in amino acids: CASRETGPNTEASF. For the CDR3, the DNA is TGTGCCAGCAGGGAGACAGGACCCAACACTGAAGCTTCCTTT.

There are many counts of this clonotype. The chain joins TRBV6-5 to TRBJ2-7, with TRBD1 as a possible D gene (5 bases). The germline V gene encodes CDR1 MNHEY and CDR2 SVGAGI. The V end was cut by 1 base, the J end by 0 bases, with 7 bases between. The CDR3 runs 14 residues. As DNA, the CDR3 is TGTGCCAGCAGTTACTGGGGCCCCTCCTACGAGCAGTACTTC. Translated: CASSYWGPSYEQYF.

For this clonotype: The missing conserved phenylalanine or tryptophan at the end of this CDR3 makes a read error likely. The chain couples TRBV5-1 to TRBJ2-1; D ambiguous. V was cut by 2 bases and J by 4 bases, with 13 bases left in between. The CDR3 covers 15 residues. The germline V gene has CDR1 SGHRS and CDR2 YFSETQ. CDR3 bases: TGCGCCAGCAGCTTAGGGCATGTATCGTACAATGAGCAGTTCTCC. Translating gives CASSLGHVSYNEQFS.

As to this clonotype: The CDR3 end shows no conserved phenylalanine or tryptophan, and so a read error is likely. The genes are TRBV5-6 and TRBJ2-7, with D tentatively TRBD1 or TRBD2 (6 bases each). CDR3 size: 15 residues. CDR1 and CDR2 (germline): SGHDT, YYEEEE. The CDR3 nucleotides are TGTGCGAGCAGCTTGGCCCCCGGGGGCGGTTACGAGCAGTACATC. Its protein product is CASSLAPGGGYEQYI.

The genes are TRBV12-3 or TRBV12-4 and TRBJ1-2; perhaps TRBD1 as D (6 bases). V lost 5 bases and J lost 0, with 13 bases in between. The CDR3 has 15 residues. CDR3 in amino acids: CASSRRGPPNYGYTF. The CDR3 region has the DNA TGTGCCAGCAGTCGACGGGGGCCCCCTAACTATGGCTACACCTTC.

With respect to this clonotype: This could be a read error, since a much larger clone is one nucleotide away. Written as DNA, the CDR3 is TGCGCCAGCAGCTACGAGCCTAATTCACCCCTCCACTTT. Its translation: CASSYEPNSPLHF. The V call is TRBV5-1, the J call TRBJ1-6, with unresolved D. V gave up 3 bases and J gave up 6 bases, with 7 bases separating them. The CDR3 extends over 13 amino acids. The germline V gene encodes CDR1 SGHRS and CDR2 YFSETQ.

Of note for this clonotype: The junction differs from germline at one of its ends, possibly a read error. The chain carries TRBV29-1 and TRBJ1-4; maybe TRBD1 (6 bases). The CDR3 loop spans 14 amino acids. Germline-derived CDR1 and CDR2 are SQVTM and ANQGSEA. In DNA form, the CDR3 reads TGCAGCATAGGAACGGGGGACACTAATAAAAAACTGTTTTTT. It encodes CSIGTGDTNKKLFF.

This clonotype appeared many times. The rearrangement joins TRBV28 to TRBJ2-6, with a tentative D call TRBD2 (6 bases). V was trimmed by 7 bases and J by 1 base, leaving 14 bases between them. Germline lookup yields CDR1 MDHEN and CDR2 SYDVKM. The CDR3 consists of 16 residues. This CDR3 reads CASTTRRGSGANVLTF. CDR3 in DNA: TGTGCCAGCACTACCCGGCGGGGTTCTGGGGCCAACGTCCTGACTTTC.

Points on this clonotype: An end of the junction differs from the germline gene, which may be a read error. The chain uses TRBV29-1 and TRBJ2-7; 12 bases align to TRBD2. There are 15 residues in the CDR3. Looked up from germline, CDR1 is SQVTM and CDR2 is ANQGSEA. The CDR3 is CSVDRLAGAPGEQYF. The CDR3 DNA follows: TGCAGTGTTGACCGACTAGCGGGGGCCCCTGGGGAGCAGTACTTC.

The chain links TRBV13 to TRBJ2-7, with D possibly being TRBD2 (5 bases). Germline V gives CDR1 PRHDT, CDR2 FYEKMQ (reference sequence). The CDR3 is made up of 15 amino acids. The ends were cut back, 5 bases at V and 9 bases at J, with 23 bases in the middle. As DNA, the CDR3 is TGTGCCAGCAGCGCTTGGGATAGGCGGGCCTGGGGGCAGTACTTC. Translation: CASSAWDRRAWGQYF.

The V gene is TRBV5-1, the J gene TRBJ2-1, with D perhaps TRBD2 (5 bases). V was shortened by 4 bases and J by 8 bases, with 13 bases between the two germline ends. There are 13 residues in the CDR3. Germline CDR1 reads SGHRS; CDR2 reads YFSETQ. The CDR3 DNA follows: TGCGCCAGCAGCGAGGACGGGATCTATGAGCAGTTCTTC. Residues: CASSEDGIYEQFF.

This clonotype was picked up a small number of times. The chain is built from TRBV15 and TRBJ2-3; perhaps D is TRBD1 or TRBD2 (5 bases each). Germline values: CDR1 LNHNV, CDR2 YYDKDF (reference sequence). Between the trimmed V and J ends, which lost 6 bases and 1 base, there was a span of 11 bases. The CDR3 has 14 amino acids. The CDR3 DNA sequence: TGTGCCACCAGGGGGACGGAGGGCACAGATACGCAGTATTTT. Translation gives CATRGTEGTDTQYF.

The rearrangement joins TRBV4-2 to TRBJ1-1; D ambiguous. Germline V lookup: CDR1 LGHNA, CDR2 YNFKEQ. The CDR3 length is 13 residues. The V end was cut by 2 bases, the J end by 5 bases, with 9 bases between. The CDR3 reads CASSQLENTEAFF. CDR3 in DNA: TGTGCCAGCAGCCAACTTGAGAATACTGAAGCTTTCTTT.

This clonotype was picked up one time. CDR3 coding DNA: TGCGCCAGCAGCCAAGGCCAGAGTACAGATACGCAGTATTTT. Protein sequence: CASSQGQSTDTQYF. V usage is TRBV4-1 and J usage is TRBJ2-3; no firm D call. Looked up from germline, CDR1 is MGHRA and CDR2 is YSYEKL. This CDR3 spans 14 amino acids. Trimming removed 1 base from V and 3 bases from J, with 8 bases in between.

A note on this clonotype: This CDR3 is missing its conserved last phenylalanine or tryptophan, likely due to a read error. This chain joins TRBV11-3 and TRBJ1-1, with D hard to call. The ends were cut back, 5 bases at V and 3 bases at J, with 16 bases in the middle. The CDR3 is 15 amino acids. Germline CDR1 SGHNT, CDR2 YENEEA. CDR3 region: CASSPPRCLDTEAFL. CDR3 in DNA: TGTGCCAGCAGCCCCCCACGGTGCTTGGACACTGAAGCTTTCTTA.